The 20 T cell receptor beta chains below come from one sample, sequenced in a study of metastatic and nonmetastatic thyroid tumors (dated by TCRdb to the early 2020s). No patient had received any treatment before thyroid surgery. Preparation of the library involved PCR. For sequencing, an Illumina HiSeq 4000 was employed. The raw public reads went through TCRdb reprocessing: fastp at Q25, MiXCR clone calling, in-frame beta chains kept. In all, the sample holds tens of thousands of clones, and 33% of those were seen once. The ten largest account for around 15% of the sample. Sequenced input: tumor tissue. These receptors all come from a female donor with papillary thyroid cancer or a benign thyroid nodule (not recorded which). Some clones in this sample may be carry-over from other donors' samples.

This clone is large (0.1 to 1%) by share. The chain employs TRBV5-1 and TRBJ1-5; 9 positions match TRBD1. Trimming at V came to 4 bases and at J to 7 bases, leaving 9 bases not matched to a gene. Germline lookup yields CDR1 SGHRS and CDR2 YFSETQ. CDR3 length: 15 residues. CDR3: CASSEGGDRAQPQHF. The CDR3 nucleotides are TGCGCCAGCAGCGAAGGGGGGGACAGGGCACAGCCCCAGCATTTT.

The rearrangement joins TRBV11-3 to TRBJ2-7; D is perhaps TRBD2 (5 bases). This CDR3 spans 13 amino acids. V gave up 5 bases and J gave up 3 bases, with 11 bases separating them. Germline lookup yields CDR1 SGHNT and CDR2 YENEEA. The DNA of the CDR3 is TGTGCCAGCAGCGGAGAGGGTTTCTACGAGCAGTACTTC. Encoded protein: CASSGEGFYEQYF.

In its sample, this clone was seen a few times. This chain uses TRBV20-1 with TRBJ2-1; D is perhaps TRBD2 (6 bases). The CDR3 is 14 residues long. V was shortened by 3 bases and J by 4 bases, with 13 bases between the two germline ends. Germline-derived CDR1 and CDR2 are DFQATT and SNEGSKA (reference sequence). The CDR3, as DNA: TGCAGTGCTAGCTTAGCGGAACTTTACAATGAGCAGTTCTTC. As protein: CSASLAELYNEQFF.

This chain connects TRBV27 to TRBJ1-6; D is possibly TRBD1 (5 bases). The CDR3 extends over 14 amino acids. Germline-derived CDR1 and CDR2 are MNHEY and SMNVEV (reference sequence). V was trimmed by 6 bases and J by 6 bases, leaving 12 bases between them. Here the CDR3 reads CASRATVANSPLHF. The CDR3, as DNA: TGTGCCAGCAGAGCGACAGTCGCTAATTCACCCCTCCACTTT.

The V call is TRBV12-3 or TRBV12-4, the J call TRBJ2-2; TRBD1 matches 9 bases. The CDR3 consists of 16 residues. Trimming removed 6 bases from V and 2 bases from J; junction bases left unmatched: 7. CDR3 sequence reads: CASSLGQGSNTGELFF. CDR3 DNA sequence: TGTGCCAGCAGCCTAGGACAGGGGAGTAACACCGGGGAGCTGTTTTTT.

This clone was counted between two and nine times. The V call is TRBV6-2 or TRBV6-3, the J call TRBJ1-3; no clear D. The V gene's germline CDR1 is MNHEY and CDR2 SVGEGT. The CDR3 contains 16 residues. The V end lost 4 bases, the J end lost 8 bases, and 21 bases lay between the germline ends. The CDR3 DNA is TGTGCCAGCAGTTCCTACCGGGAGGTCGGAAGGCACACCATATATTTT. Its protein product is CASSSYREVGRHTIYF.

This rearrangement joins TRBV7-2 to TRBJ2-2, with unresolved D. There are 13 residues in the CDR3. CDR1 and CDR2 from the germline V gene are SGHTA and FQGNSA. Between the trimmed V and J ends, which lost 1 base and 6 bases, there was a span of 6 bases. CDR3 protein: CASSLVRSGELFF. CDR3 in DNA: TGTGCCAGCAGCTTAGTTAGGTCCGGGGAGCTGTTTTTT.

In nucleotides, the CDR3 is TGTGCCAGCAAAGGGACTAGCGGGACCTACGAGCAGTACTTC. Translated: CASKGTSGTYEQYF. The chain recombines TRBV2 with TRBJ2-7; 13 bases map to TRBD2. V gave up 7 bases and J gave up 2 bases; unmatched junction bases: 2. Germline lookup yields CDR1 SNHLY and CDR2 FYNNEI. The CDR3 has 14 amino acids.

The chain carries TRBV6-5 and TRBJ2-1, with TRBD2 matching over 8 bases. V dropped 4 bases and J dropped 1; count of bases not matched to a gene: 6. Germline V gives CDR1 MNHEY, CDR2 SVGAGI. This CDR3 comprises 16 residues. The CDR3 coding sequence is TGTGCCAGCAGTTCGAGCGGGAGTGGGTCCTACAATGAGCAGTTCTTC. It is translated as CASSSSGSGSYNEQFF.

The chain joins TRBV6-1 to TRBJ1-1; D uncertain. Trimming took 8 bases from V and 3 from J, leaving 13 bases between them. CDR1 MNHNS and CDR2 SASEGT come from the germline V gene. The CDR3 is 13 amino acids. CDR3 in amino acids: CASQSLGDTEAFF. The DNA of the CDR3 is TGTGCCAGCCAGTCCCTCGGGGACACTGAAGCTTTCTTT.

This clone was seen a handful of times. The genes are TRBV12-3 or TRBV12-4 and TRBJ1-6, with D maybe TRBD1 (6 bases). The V end was cut by 7 bases, the J end by 10 bases, with 14 bases between. This CDR3 is 13 amino acids long. CDR3 bases: TGTGCCAGCATGAGGTTAGGGGGATCACCCCTCCACTTT. Translation gives CASMRLGGSPLHF.

This clone has at least ten counts. The identical CDR3 is also encoded by other nucleotide sequences in the sample. The chain carries TRBV6-1 and TRBJ1-2; no clear D. The ends were cut back, 6 bases at V and 7 bases at J, with 18 bases in the middle. The CDR3 spans 14 residues. Germline CDR1 MNHNS, CDR2 SASEGT. This CDR3 reads CASSFRQASGGYTF. CDR3 DNA: TGTGCCAGCAGCTTTCGACAAGCCTCGGGTGGCTACACCTTC.

This clone came up a few times. The chain combines TRBV7-6 with TRBJ2-5; D unclear. Trimming left V 5 bases short and J 5 bases short, with 21 bases between. The CDR3 consists of 16 residues. The germline CDR1 and CDR2 sequences are SGHVS and FNYEAQ. Here the CDR3 reads CASSKYTGSPSETQYF. Written as DNA, the CDR3 is TGTGCCAGCAGCAAATACACCGGGTCACCTTCTGAGACCCAGTACTTC.

CDR3 DNA: TGCGCCAGCAGCCTGAGTGACCCAATCACAGATACGCAGTATTTT. Encoded protein: CASSLSDPITDTQYF. V usage is TRBV5-1 and J usage is TRBJ2-3; D is uncertain. CDR1 and CDR2 (germline): SGHRS, YFSETQ. The CDR3 is 15 amino acids. V was pared by 4 bases and J by 2 bases, with 14 bases between.

This clone was seen a few times. This sequence joins TRBV5-1 and TRBJ1-1; D gene ambiguous. This CDR3 has 13 residues. Trimming shortened V by 0 bases and J by 1 base, and 4 bases separated the two germline ends. Germline V lookup: CDR1 SGHRS, CDR2 YFSETQ. CDR3 sequence (DNA): TGCGCCAGCAGCTTGGACGCGAACACTGAAGCTTTCTTT. Amino acid sequence: CASSLDANTEAFF. Drawing the rest from reference TRBV5-1 and TRBJ1-1, the complete variable domain is KAGVTQTPRYLIKTRGQQVTLSCSPISGHRSVSWYQQTPGQGLQFLFEYFSETQRNKGNFPGRFSGRQFSNSRSEMNVSTLELGDSALYLCASSLDANTEAFFGQGTRLTVV.

This clone came up a few times. The V call is TRBV12-3 or TRBV12-4, the J call TRBJ1-2; TRBD1 matches 12 bases. The CDR3 is 12 amino acids. V lost 5 bases and J lost 8; bases outside the gene matches: 0. The CDR3 here is CASSGTGGGYTF. The CDR3 coding sequence is TGTGCCAGCAGTGGGACAGGGGGCGGCTACACCTTC.

The table lists this clone with a count of one. V and J are TRBV18 and TRBJ1-3; D call uncertain. CDR3 length: 19 residues. V was trimmed by 0 bases and J by 0 bases, leaving 18 bases between them. Germline CDR1 and CDR2: KGHSH and LQKENI. This CDR3 is CASSPPSAGVYFSGNTIYF. CDR3 DNA sequence: TGTGCCAGCTCACCACCGTCGGCAGGCGTCTACTTCTCTGGAAACACCATATATTTT.

This clone came up a few times. The chain recombines TRBV6-2 or TRBV6-3 with TRBJ2-1, with unresolved D. The CDR3 extends over 12 amino acids. CDR1 and CDR2 from the germline V gene are MNHEY and SVGEGT. V gave up 4 bases and J gave up 5 bases, with 6 bases separating them. The CDR3 sequence: CASSSLDNEQFF. CDR3 nucleotide sequence: TGTGCCAGCAGTTCCTTAGACAATGAGCAGTTCTTC.

Judged by abundance, this clone is large. The CDR3 DNA reads as TGCAGTGCTAGAGGCCGCGGGGGCCTCTTTTACGAGCAGTACTTC. Its translation: CSARGRGGLFYEQYF. The chain couples TRBV20-1 to TRBJ2-7; D is perhaps TRBD2 (7 bases). Germline assignment: CDR1 DFQATT and CDR2 SNEGSKA (reference sequence). Trimming left V 1 base short and J 4 bases short, with 17 bases between. The CDR3 has 15 amino acids.

J is TRBJ1-5 and V is TRBV6-4; D ambiguous. Per germline, CDR1 MRHNA and CDR2 SNTAGT. Trimming cost V 3 bases and J 1 base, with 4 bases left between them. The CDR3 covers 13 residues. The DNA of the CDR3 is TGTGCCAGCAGTGAGGGAAGCAATCAGCCCCAGCATTTT. Protein: CASSEGSNQPQHF.